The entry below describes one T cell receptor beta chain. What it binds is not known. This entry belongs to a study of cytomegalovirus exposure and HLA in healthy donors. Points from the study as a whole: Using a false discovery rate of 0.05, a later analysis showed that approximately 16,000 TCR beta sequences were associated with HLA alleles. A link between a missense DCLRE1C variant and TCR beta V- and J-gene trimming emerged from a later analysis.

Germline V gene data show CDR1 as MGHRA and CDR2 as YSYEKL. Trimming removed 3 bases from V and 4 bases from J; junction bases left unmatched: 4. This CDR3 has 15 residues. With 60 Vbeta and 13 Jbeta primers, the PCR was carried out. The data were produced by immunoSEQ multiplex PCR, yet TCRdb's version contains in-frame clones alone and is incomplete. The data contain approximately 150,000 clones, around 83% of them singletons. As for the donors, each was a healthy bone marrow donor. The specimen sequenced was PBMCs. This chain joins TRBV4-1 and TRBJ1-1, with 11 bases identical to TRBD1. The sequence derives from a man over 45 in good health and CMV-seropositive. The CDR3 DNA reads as TGCGCCAGCAGCCAGGCCGGGACAGGGGGCACTGAAGCTTTCTTT. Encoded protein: CASSQAGTGGTEAFF.